This TCR beta chain was identified in a study of beta chain features in type 1 diabetes. Expressed TCRB transcripts got sequenced, as all isolated RNA was reverse transcribed. Measured with immunoSEQ multiplex PCR; TCRdb has only the in-frame clones, and not every one. The data hold fewer than 900,000 clones, with roughly 15% observed a single time. CDR1 and CDR2 from the germline V gene are LNHDA and SQIVND (reference sequence). The V end lost 6 bases, the J end lost 4 bases, and 12 bases lay between the germline ends. CDR3 length: 14 residues. This clone has a handful of counts. Its cognate antigen is unknown. General study results and limits: Researchers reported that naive, central memory and Treg TCRB repertoires appeared more similar in patients than in healthy donors.

The chain carries TRBV19 and TRBJ2-2; D unresolved. What was sequenced was naive CD4+ T cells from blood. The clonotype was recovered from a woman younger than 30 in good health. CDR3 protein: CASSSPQRTGELFF. The CDR3 DNA reads TGTGCCAGTAGCTCACCCCAGCGCACCGGGGAGCTGTTTTTT.